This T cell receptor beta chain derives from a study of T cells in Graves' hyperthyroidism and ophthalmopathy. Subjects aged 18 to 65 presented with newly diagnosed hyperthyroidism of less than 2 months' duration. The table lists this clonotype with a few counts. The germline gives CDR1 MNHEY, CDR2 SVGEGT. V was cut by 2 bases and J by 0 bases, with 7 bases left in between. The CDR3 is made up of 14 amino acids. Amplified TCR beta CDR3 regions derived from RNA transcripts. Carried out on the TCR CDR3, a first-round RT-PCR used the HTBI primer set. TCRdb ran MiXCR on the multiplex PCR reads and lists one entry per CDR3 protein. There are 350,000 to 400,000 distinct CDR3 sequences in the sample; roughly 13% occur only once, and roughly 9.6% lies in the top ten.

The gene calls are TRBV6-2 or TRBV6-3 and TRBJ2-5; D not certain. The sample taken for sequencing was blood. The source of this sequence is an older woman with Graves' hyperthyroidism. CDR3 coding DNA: TGTGCCAGCAGTTACCCCAGCTACCAAGAGACCCAGTACTTC. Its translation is CASSYPSYQETQYF.